The T cell receptor beta chain under discussion was sequenced for a study of shared clonotypes between healthy human individuals. From germline, CDR1 is LNHDA and CDR2 SQIVND (reference sequence). V gave up 7 bases and J gave up 13 bases, with 20 bases separating them. The CDR3 totals 14 residues. This clone was observed many times. Template for every sorted-subset replicate PCR totaled around 200 ng DNA, 25,000 to 35,000 T cell genomes. The protocol was immunoSEQ multiplex PCR, while the TCRdb copy is restricted to in-frame clones and leaves out a portion. The table records 950,000 to 1,100,000 clones, under 80% of them present only once.

Material: memory CD4+ T cells sorted from blood. Subset reported: CD45RA-negative fraction. The receptor was derived from a man younger than 30 in good health. The chain combines TRBV19 with TRBJ2-6, with D unresolved. The chain's CDR3 is CASTSTASQRVLTF. As DNA, the CDR3 is TGTGCCAGTACATCTACAGCCTCCCAAAGAGTCCTGACTTTC.